This T cell receptor beta chain was documented in a study of cytomegalovirus exposure and HLA in healthy donors. The CDR3 covers 12 residues. V was pared by 6 bases and J by 3 bases, with 7 bases between. Germline V gives CDR1 MDHEN, CDR2 SYDVKM. It was with 60 Vbeta and 13 Jbeta primers that the PCR ran. Assay used: immunoSEQ multiplex PCR; TCRdb lists only in-frame clones, some missing. This table holds fewer than 120,000 clones, more than 75% found once. Sequencing input: PBMCs. The sequence was collected from a man in his forties or fifties in good health and CMV-seronegative. V usage is TRBV28 and J usage is TRBJ2-3; D unclear. The CDR3 protein is CASRLPTDTQYF. The CDR3 nucleotides are TGTGCCAGCAGACTCCCGACAGATACGCAGTATTTT.